What follows describes a single T cell receptor beta chain. The data belong to a study of blood T cell repertoires in COVID-19. Original data processing: Amplification from reference gene primers served as the basis for estimated nucleated cell counts. The assay was immunoSEQ multiplex PCR, and TCRdb's table has in-frame clones only and misses some. The V and J calls and clone size come from that table; D and trimming were worked out from the DNA. The top ten clones hold approximately 4.7% of a sample with tens of thousands of clones, about 89% of them seen once. With V trimmed by 5 bases and J by 1 base, 5 bases remained unmatched. There are 16 residues in the CDR3. Germline loops: CDR1 MDHEN, CDR2 SYDVKM.

The rearrangement uses TRBV28 and TRBJ2-1; 10 bases are a match to TRBD2. The clonotype was recovered from a human donor in a cohort sampled during active COVID-19. Sequenced input: peripheral blood. The DNA for the CDR3 is TGTGCCAGCAGTAGAGGGACTAGCGTTTCCTACAATGAGCAGTTCTTC. Translation gives CASSRGTSVSYNEQFF.